The following is a T cell receptor (beta chain) sequence with its context. The target antigen is unknown. Sequencing used immunoSEQ multiplex PCR; TCRdb keeps in-frame clones, though not all of them. The sample has tens of thousands of clones; roughly 94% are singletons. This record comes from a study of cytomegalovirus exposure and HLA in healthy donors. Study outcomes and limitations: Reported results showed that the classifier diagnosed cytomegalovirus status with high specificity and sensitivity.

Trimming stripped 6 bases from V and 5 bases from J, with 19 bases between. The CDR3 totals 15 residues. Germline CDR1 reads LNHDA; CDR2 reads SQIVND (reference sequence). The origin of this receptor is a woman between 18 and 30 years old in good health and CMV-seronegative. Material for sequencing was PBMCs. The chain recombines TRBV19 with TRBJ1-1; D may be TRBD1 (6 bases). The chain's CDR3 is CASSRPVRGWTEAFF. The CDR3, as DNA: TGTGCCAGTAGCCGCCCGGTCAGGGGCTGGACTGAAGCTTTCTTT. Filled out from reference TRBV19 and TRBJ1-1, the complete variable domain reads DGGITQSPKYLFRKEGQNVTLSCEQNLNHDAMYWYRQDPGQGLRLIYYSQIVNDFQKGDIAEGYSVSREKKESFPLTVTSAQKNPTAFYLCASSRPVRGWTEAFFGQGTRLTVV.